This TCR beta chain was documented in a study of cytomegalovirus exposure and HLA in healthy donors. The PCR was carried out with 60 Vbeta primers and 13 Jbeta primers. Libraries were prepared by immunoSEQ multiplex PCR; TCRdb keeps only in-frame clonotypes and omits some of them. The listing records over 100,000 clones. Per the germline V gene, CDR1 is LNHNV and CDR2 is YYDKDF (reference sequence). This CDR3 has 15 residues. The V and J genes are TRBV15 and TRBJ2-5, with a tentative D call TRBD1 (5 bases). The J call may not be correct, given that the DNA end is closer to TRBJ2-7. The clonotype comes from a man in his forties or fifties in good health and CMV-seropositive. Sequencing was done on a sample of PBMCs. The CDR3 bases are TGTGCCACCAGCAGAGAGATCAGGGTTAACTACGAGCAGTACTTC. Its protein product is CATSREIRVNYEQYF.